This is a list of T cell receptor beta chains from one sample in a study of memory CD8 T cells in hepatitis C reinfection. Clones were read by immunoSEQ multiplex PCR, and TCRdb kept only the in-frame ones, dropping some. The sample shows tens of thousands of clones, roughly 90% of them seen only once. The sequencing sample was made of naive CD8+ T cells sorted from blood. All receptors come from a man aged 18 to 29 with hepatitis C virus infection. The CDR3 runs from the conserved cysteine through the conserved F or W. A D gene is named only where the DNA matches it firmly. Expanded clones are given a class, and other clones once, few, many or no size at all.

J gene | V gene | clone size | D gene | CDR3 DNA | CDR3 protein
TRBJ1-3 | TRBV4-3 | NA | NA | TGCGCCAGCAGCCAAGACCTTTCCTCTGGAAACACCATATATTTT | CASSQDLSSGNTIYF
TRBJ2-3 | TRBV4-1 | NA | NA | TGCGCCAGCAGCCCCTTCGGCGGGAGCACAGATACGCAGTATTTT | CASSPFGGSTDTQYF
TRBJ1-4 | TRBV4-1 | NA | NA | TGTGCCAGCAGCCAAGGGGCAGTTAATGAAAAACTGTTTTTT | CASSQGAVNEKLFF
TRBJ1-2 | TRBV6-6 | NA | TRBD1 | TGTGCCAGCAGTTACCGTACAGGGGAGGACGGCTACACCTTC | CASSYRTGEDGYTF
TRBJ1-3 | TRBV7-6 | few | TRBD1 | TGTGCCAGCTCCGGTTGGACAGGAACTTTCTCTGGAAACACCATATATTTT | CASSGWTGTFSGNTIYF
TRBJ1-4 | TRBV9 | NA | TRBD1 | TGTGCCAGCAGCGTGGGACAGGGGGACGAAAAACTGTTTTTT | CASSVGQGDEKLFF
TRBJ2-5 | TRBV27 | NA | NA | TGTGCCAGCAGTTTATCGCCAGGGCGCAACCAAGAGACCCAGTACTTC | CASSLSPGRNQETQYF
TRBJ2-5 | TRBV10-3 | NA | NA | TGTGCCATCAGTGAGCAACTTCAAGAGACCCAGTACTTC | CAISEQLQETQYF
TRBJ1-1 | TRBV19 | NA | TRBD1 | TGTGCCAGTAGTCTCCAGACAGGGGGCAACACTGAAGCTTTCTTT | CASSLQTGGNTEAFF
TRBJ1-2 | TRBV19 | NA | TRBD1 | TGTGCCAGCGTCCGGGACAGGGGGGGCTATGGCTACACCTTC | CASVRDRGGYGYTF
TRBJ2-1 | TRBV7-9 | NA | TRBD2 | TGTGCCAGCAGCTCCGTGAGGGGGCTTCTAGCGGGGGCGAACAATGAGCAGTTCTTC | CASSSVRGLLAGANNEQFF
TRBJ1-2 | TRBV28 | NA | NA | TGTGCCAGCAGTTTATACGCCGACAGGACCTATGGCTACACCTTC | CASSLYADRTYGYTF
TRBJ1-2 | TRBV5-6 | NA | TRBD1 | TGTGCCAGCAGCTTGGCGGGACAGGGGGTCGACTATGGCTACACCTTC | CASSLAGQGVDYGYTF
TRBJ1-5 | TRBV27 | NA | NA | TGTGCCAGCAGTTCCGGGGTTAGCAATCAGCCCCAGCATTTT | CASSSGVSNQPQHF
TRBJ2-5 | TRBV9 | NA | TRBD2 | TGTGCCAGCAGCGTAATAGCGGGAGGGCCTTGGGAGACCCAGTACTTC | CASSVIAGGPWETQYF
TRBJ2-5 | TRBV6-4 | NA | NA | TGTGCCAGCAGCCTATCGAACAGGGAAGAAACCCAGTACTTC | CASSLSNREETQYF
TRBJ2-1 | TRBV27 | NA | NA | TGTGCCAGCAGTCCGTCCGGGATCTACAATGAGCAGTTCTTC | CASSPSGIYNEQFF
TRBJ2-2 | TRBV29-1 | NA | TRBD2 | TGCAGCGTTGAACTAGCGGGATGGGATACCGGGGAGCTGTTTTTT | CSVELAGWDTGELFF
TRBJ2-2 | TRBV5-4 | NA | TRBD1 | TGTGCCAGCAGCCCCGAGGGGACAGGGGCCGGGGAGCTGTTTTTT | CASSPEGTGAGELFF
TRBJ2-7 | TRBV28 | once | NA | TGTGCCAGCAGTGACGGGTACGAGCAGTACTTC | CASSDGYEQYF
TRBJ2-5 | TRBV7-2 | NA | TRBD2 | TGTGCCAGCAGCATCGGGACTAGCGGGGCTGAGACCCAGTACTTC | CASSIGTSGAETQYF
TRBJ2-2 | TRBV6-5 | NA | TRBD2 | TGTGCCAGCAGTTCGTGGACTAGCGCGAACACCGGGGAGCTGTTTTTT | CASSSWTSANTGELFF
TRBJ1-1 | TRBV11-2 | NA | NA | TGTGCCAGCAGCTCCGTTTTGGGGGGGTACACTGAAGCTTTCTTT | CASSSVLGGYTEAFF
TRBJ2-5 | TRBV29-1 | NA | NA | TGCAGCGTTGTAGGGGAGGCAGCCCAGTACTTC | CSVVGEAAQYF
TRBJ2-3 | TRBV7-2 | NA | TRBD2 | TGTGCCAGCAGCTTACTAGCGGGGGACTACACAGATACGCAGTATTTT | CASSLLAGDYTDTQYF
TRBJ2-7 | TRBV5-5 | NA | NA | TGTGCCAGCAGCTTGGGGTCTAACGAGCAGTACTTC | CASSLGSNEQYF
TRBJ2-5 | TRBV7-2 | once | TRBD2 | TGTGCCAGCAGCTCCGGGGAGGGAGGGGAGACCCAGTACTTC | CASSSGEGGETQYF
TRBJ1-2 | TRBV4-1 | few | TRBD1 | TGCGCCAGCAGCCAAGAAACAGGGGGCATAGTATATGGCTACACCTTC | CASSQETGGIVYGYTF
TRBJ2-2 | TRBV5-1 | NA | NA | TGCGCCAGCAGCTTGGCCGGGGGAATCTCCGGGGAGCTGTTTTTT | CASSLAGGISGELFF
TRBJ1-3 | TRBV6-5 | NA | NA | TGTGCCAGCAGTCCCGGTGGAAACACCATATATTTT | CASSPGGNTIYF
TRBJ2-7 | TRBV13 | NA | TRBD1 | TGTGCCAGCAGCACCTTCCGACAGGGCGAATCCTACGAGCAGTACTTC | CASSTFRQGESYEQYF
TRBJ2-1 | TRBV5-6 | NA | TRBD1 | TGTGCCAGCGGGTCCGGGACAGGGGCCGATAATGAGCAGTTCTTC | CASGSGTGADNEQFF
TRBJ2-1 | TRBV4-3 | once | NA | TGCGCCAGCAGCCAAGGTACTAGCAATATCAATGAGCAGTTCTTC | CASSQGTSNINEQFF
TRBJ1-2 | TRBV4-1 | NA | TRBD1 | TGCGCCAGCAGCCAGTTGACAGGGGGAGAGTATGGCTACACCTTC | CASSQLTGGEYGYTF
TRBJ2-3 | TRBV27 | NA | NA | TGTGCCAGCAGTTTGGGGAGACCGACTTACTCTAGCACAGATACGCAGTATTTT | CASSLGRPTYSSTDTQYF
TRBJ1-1 | TRBV6-5 | NA | NA | TGTGCCAGCAGCACCTCGGGAAACACTGAAGCTTTCTTT | CASSTSGNTEAFF
TRBJ1-6 | TRBV30 | NA | NA | TGTGCCTGGAGTTCGGGAACGGGGTCACCCCTCCACTTT | CAWSSGTGSPLHF
TRBJ1-2 | TRBV27 | NA | NA | TGTGCCACAGGCACCTCTAACTATGGCTACACCTTC | CATGTSNYGYTF
TRBJ2-3 | TRBV7-6 | NA | NA | TGTGCCAGCAGCCCAAACGGAGATACGCAGTATTTT | CASSPNGDTQYF
TRBJ1-2 | TRBV6-5 | NA | NA | TGTGCCAGCAGTTACGAGACAGGAGAATTCTATGGCTACACCTTC | CASSYETGEFYGYTF
TRBJ2-7 | TRBV10-3 | NA | NA | TGTGCCAGCAGCCGAGGGATCCGGCTTTGGGAAGAGCAGTACTTC | CASSRGIRLWEEQYF
TRBJ2-3 | TRBV4-3 | NA | TRBD2 | TGCGCCAGCAGCCGCCTCAGCGGGGGGGCCACAGATACGCAGTATTTT | CASSRLSGGATDTQYF
TRBJ1-2 | TRBV29-1 | NA | NA | TGCAGCGTCGTTGCCGAGAGCCATGGCTACACCTTC | CSVVAESHGYTF
TRBJ1-5 | TRBV27 | NA | NA | TGTGCCAGCAGTCCCGGAGGAACCAATCAGCCCCAGCATTTT | CASSPGGTNQPQHF
TRBJ2-3 | TRBV11-2 | NA | NA | TGTGCCAGCAGCTTGGGTATTAGCGGTCGGGCCACAGATACGCAGTATTTT | CASSLGISGRATDTQYF
TRBJ2-1 | TRBV28 | NA | NA | TGTGCCAGCAGTTTGGGCCTAGCGATGGGTGAGCAGTTCTTC | CASSLGLAMGEQFF
TRBJ2-1 | TRBV9 | NA | NA | TGTGCCAGCAGCGTAGTCCCTGACAATGAGCAGTTCTTC | CASSVVPDNEQFF
TRBJ1-5 | TRBV19 | NA | NA | TGTGCCAGTAGTATCATACCCTATAGCAATCAGCCCCAGCATTTT | CASSIIPYSNQPQHF
TRBJ2-2 | TRBV28 | NA | TRBD2 | TGTGCCAGCAGCCCCCGGGTAGCGGGAGGGCCTAGATTAACCGGGGAGCTGTTTTTT | CASSPRVAGGPRLTGELFF
TRBJ1-2 | TRBV29-1 | NA | NA | TGCAGCGTTGAGAGTCAGGGGAATTATGGCTACACCTTC | CSVESQGNYGYTF
TRBJ1-5 | TRBV6-6 | NA | NA | TGTGCCAGCAGACAAGGACAGTTCAATCAGCCCCAGCATTTT | CASRQGQFNQPQHF
TRBJ2-7 | TRBV6-5 | few | TRBD1 | TGTGCCAGCAGTCAGGGACAGGGCTCCTACGAGCAGTACTTC | CASSQGQGSYEQYF
TRBJ2-3 | TRBV27 | NA | NA | TGTGCCAGCAGTTTACCCTCTGGCACAGATACGCAGTATTTT | CASSLPSGTDTQYF
TRBJ2-3 | TRBV5-8 | NA | NA | TGTGCCAGCAGCCCAGGGGATACGCAGTATTTT | CASSPGDTQYF
TRBJ1-1 | TRBV2 | few | TRBD1 | TGTGCCAGCAGTACGGGACAGGGGATCACTGAAGCTTTCTTT | CASSTGQGITEAFF
TRBJ1-1 | TRBV6-5 | few | TRBD1 | TGTGCCAGCAGTTACGCGGGACAGGGCTTTGAAGCTTTCTTT | CASSYAGQGFEAFF
TRBJ1-1 | TRBV6-5 | once | NA | TGTGCCAGCAGTTACGGTGCGGGTGAAGCTTTCTTT | CASSYGAGEAFF
TRBJ2-1 | TRBV11-3 | NA | NA | TGTGCCAGCAGTCATCCTCCTAACAATGAGCAGTTCTTC | CASSHPPNNEQFF